Shown below are 28 T cell receptor beta chains from a single sample sequenced in a study of blood T cell repertoires in COVID-19. TCRdb's copy holds only in-frame clones and misses some; the assay was immunoSEQ multiplex PCR. This sample yields about 190,000 clones, of which around 80% are seen a single time; about 2.8% belongs to the top ten. Material for sequencing was peripheral blood. Receptor source: a woman older than 75 with active or convalescent COVID-19.

The J gene is TRBJ2-5, the V gene TRBV28; no clear D. Germline CDR1 is MDHEN and CDR2 is SYDVKM. The CDR3 is made up of 13 amino acids. Between the trimmed V and J ends, which lost 6 bases and 4 bases, there was a span of 12 bases. The CDR3 sequence is CASSLRHVETQYF. For the CDR3, the DNA is TGTGCCAGCAGCTTAAGACACGTAGAGACCCAGTACTTC. The full variable domain, in which reference TRBV28 and TRBJ2-5 provide the parts outside the CDR3, is DVKVTQSSRYLVKRTGEKVFLECVQDMDHENMFWYRQDPGLGLRLIYFSYDVKMKEKGDIPEGYSVSREKKERFSLILESASTNQTSMYLCASSLRHVETQYFGPGTRLLVL.

This clone was seen more than once but under ten times. This chain joins TRBV9 and TRBJ1-3; D not certain. Trimming shortened V by 0 bases and J by 0 bases, and 10 bases separated the two germline ends. The CDR3 loop spans 16 amino acids. CDR1 is SGDLS, CDR2 YYNGEE, per germline. In DNA, the CDR3 is TGTGCCAGCAGCGTAGAGGCAGGCCTCTCTGGAAACACCATATATTTT. It specifies CASSVEAGLSGNTIYF.

The V and J genes are TRBV5-1 and TRBJ2-5; 7 nucleotides line up with TRBD1. There are 13 residues in the CDR3. V shed 6 bases and J 2 bases; nucleotides not matched to a gene: 4. Germline CDR1 SGHRS, CDR2 YFSETQ. The CDR3 coding sequence is TGCGCCAGCAAATGGACAGGACAAGAGACCCAGTACTTC. Translating gives CASKWTGQETQYF.

J is TRBJ2-1 and V is TRBV6-5; possibly TRBD1 for D (6 bases). Trimming left V 7 bases short and J 7 bases short, with 17 bases between. The germline V gene encodes CDR1 MNHEY and CDR2 SVGAGI. The CDR3 contains 14 residues. The CDR3 DNA is TGTGCCAGCACCTTGGGACACCAAGGGAATGAGCAGTTCTTC. It yields the protein CASTLGHQGNEQFF.

The chain carries TRBV6-6 and TRBJ2-5, with 7 bases aligning to TRBD2. Germline assignment: CDR1 MNHNY and CDR2 SVGAGI (reference sequence). The CDR3 consists of 16 residues. V lost 6 bases and J lost 5; bases outside the gene matches: 15. The CDR3 spells CASSGGKTMGGETQYF. The CDR3 coding sequence is TGTGCCAGCAGCGGGGGGAAGACTATGGGCGGGGAGACCCAGTACTTC.

The chain uses TRBV9 and TRBJ2-7; no reliable D call. V was trimmed by 4 bases and J by 5 bases, leaving 7 bases between them. The CDR3 extends over 11 amino acids. From germline, CDR1 is SGDLS and CDR2 YYNGEE. CDR3 protein: CASSIADEQYF. CDR3 DNA: TGTGCCAGCAGCATAGCAGACGAGCAGTACTTC.

The rearrangement joins TRBV6-5 to TRBJ2-7; weak D call: TRBD1 (5 bases). The V end was cut by 2 bases, the J end by 0 bases, with 14 bases between. Germline assignment: CDR1 MNHEY and CDR2 SVGAGI. The CDR3 consists of 16 residues. The CDR3, as DNA: TGTGCCAGCAGTTACCAGGCGACAGTTAGCTCCTACGAGCAGTACTTC. Translation: CASSYQATVSSYEQYF.

The chain combines TRBV7-2 with TRBJ1-6, with D possibly TRBD1 on 6 matching bases. Trimming took 5 bases from V and 7 from J, leaving 12 bases between them. Germline V gives CDR1 SGHTA, CDR2 FQGNSA. This CDR3 region has 14 residues. This CDR3 is CASSPGQWNSPLHF. CDR3 bases: TGTGCCAGCAGCCCAGGACAGTGGAATTCACCCCTCCACTTT.

This clone was found a few times. The CDR3 sequence: CASSPRGGLNTEAFF. In DNA form, the CDR3 reads TGTGCCAGCAGCCCCCGTGGGGGCTTGAACACTGAAGCTTTCTTT. The rearrangement joins TRBV7-8 to TRBJ1-1; D might be TRBD1 (6 bases). Trimming pared 5 bases from V and 0 bases from J, leaving 13 bases between. There are 15 residues in the CDR3. CDR1 is SGHVS and CDR2 is FQNEAQ in the germline V gene.

The chain carries TRBV28 and TRBJ1-1, with a weak D call TRBD1 (5 bases). This CDR3 has 12 residues. Trimming left V 6 bases short and J 7 bases short, with 12 bases between. Per the germline V gene, CDR1 is MDHEN and CDR2 is SYDVKM. DNA of the CDR3: TGTGCCAGCAGGATAACAGGAATTGAAGCTTTCTTT. Translating it yields CASRITGIEAFF.

The CDR3 DNA reads as TGTGCCAGCAGCGACTTCTATGGCTACACCTTC. Its translation is CASSDFYGYTF. This chain links TRBV9 with TRBJ1-2; D gene ambiguous. The CDR3 consists of 11 residues. V shed 3 bases and J shed 4 bases, with 4 bases lying between them. Germline values: CDR1 SGDLS, CDR2 YYNGEE.

CDR3 sequence reads: CASSEIDRNTEAFF. The DNA for the CDR3 is TGTGCCAGCAGTGAAATAGACAGGAACACTGAAGCTTTCTTT. The chain recombines TRBV6-1 with TRBJ1-1; perhaps TRBD1 as D (5 bases). CDR3 length: 14 residues. Deletions cut 2 bases from V and 1 base from J, with 8 bases between. Germline V gene lookup returns CDR1 MNHNS and CDR2 SASEGT.

This chain connects TRBV28 to TRBJ2-7, with TRBD1 matching over 8 bases. Unmatched junction bases numbered 9, after V lost 6 bases and J lost 5 bases. Germline CDR1 reads MDHEN; CDR2 reads SYDVKM. The CDR3 loop spans 14 amino acids. CDR3 coding DNA: TGTGCCAGCAGCCGCGACAGGGGAAACGACGAGCAGTACTTC. It codes for CASSRDRGNDEQYF.

The CDR3 here is CASSLGQGANTEAFF. The CDR3 DNA is TGCGCCAGCAGCTTGGGTCAGGGGGCAAACACTGAAGCTTTCTTT. The chain recombines TRBV5-1 with TRBJ1-1, with 8 bases that match TRBD1. V lost 0 bases, J lost 2 bases, and 3 bases stayed unmatched. The CDR3 has 15 amino acids. Germline lookup yields CDR1 SGHRS and CDR2 YFSETQ.

V gene TRBV28 combines with J gene TRBJ1-5; D uncertain. This CDR3 region has 15 residues. Trimming removed 5 bases at V and 0 bases at J, with 11 bases between. Germline V lookup: CDR1 MDHEN, CDR2 SYDVKM. Here the CDR3 DNA reads TGTGCCAGCAGTGGTCCGGTTTATAGCAATCAGCCCCAGCATTTT. Protein: CASSGPVYSNQPQHF.

The chain uses TRBV18 and TRBJ2-2; 7 bases fit TRBD2. In germline, CDR1 is KGHSH, CDR2 LQKENI. There are 17 residues in the CDR3. Germline trimming cut 0 bases from V and 8 bases from J; bases unmatched to any gene: 12. CDR3 loop: CASSPPNSGMRAGELFF. The CDR3 DNA sequence: TGTGCCAGCTCACCACCAAACAGCGGGATGAGGGCTGGGGAGCTGTTTTTT.

This clone was detected only a few times. J is TRBJ2-7 and V is TRBV27; D is perhaps TRBD2 (6 bases). V lost 5 bases, J lost 6 bases, and 17 bases lay in between. The V gene's germline CDR1 is MNHEY and CDR2 SMNVEV (reference sequence). The CDR3 spans 14 residues. The CDR3 DNA is TGTGCCAGCAGTCCAGGACGGGGAGCGGGCGAGCAGTACTTC. Its protein is CASSPGRGAGEQYF.

V and J are TRBV9 and TRBJ1-4; D perhaps matches TRBD1 (6 bases). This CDR3 spans 15 amino acids. Germline V gives CDR1 SGDLS, CDR2 YYNGEE. V lost 3 bases to trimming and J lost 8 bases, with 17 bases between them. Written as DNA, the CDR3 is TGTGCCAGCAGCGGAAGGGGAGGGGGAAGGGAAAAACTGTTTTTT. This codes for CASSGRGGGREKLFF.

CDR3 region: CASSLGQGTGSQPQHF. The CDR3 DNA is TGTGCCAGCAGCCTGGGACAGGGGACAGGGAGTCAGCCCCAGCATTTT. J is TRBJ1-5 and V is TRBV5-6, with 10 bases that match TRBD1. The length of the CDR3 is 16 residues. The ends lost 4 bases at V and 6 bases at J; junction bases unmatched: 10. Looked up from germline, CDR1 is SGHDT and CDR2 is YYEEEE.

J is TRBJ2-3 and V is TRBV3-1 (or the pseudogene TRBV3-2), with TRBD2 matching over 11 bases. Germline V gene lookup returns CDR1 LGHDT and CDR2 YNNKEL (reference sequence). Trimming cost V 4 bases and J 3 bases; bases outside gene matches: 6. This CDR3 region has 16 residues. Here the CDR3 reads CASSPSTSGATDTQYF. CDR3 bases: TGTGCCAGCAGCCCATCGACTAGCGGGGCGACAGATACGCAGTATTTT.

The chain couples TRBV20-1 to TRBJ1-2; no firm D call. The CDR3 is made up of 10 amino acids. The germline V gene has CDR1 DFQATT and CDR2 SNEGSKA (reference sequence). The V gene lost 7 bases and the J gene lost 8 bases, with 11 bases spanning the gap. The CDR3 loop reads CSVGVPGYTF. The CDR3 bases are TGCAGTGTCGGGGTCCCCGGCTACACCTTC.

V is TRBV3-1 (or the pseudogene TRBV3-2) and J is TRBJ1-4; D is perhaps TRBD1 (5 bases). Germline-derived CDR1 and CDR2 are LGHDT and YNNKEL (reference sequence). This CDR3 has 15 amino acids. Trimming stripped 4 bases from V and 8 bases from J, with 17 bases between. CDR3 DNA: TGTGCCAGCAGCCTCGGGGGACGCTCCCGCGAAAAACTGTTTTTT. Its protein product is CASSLGGRSREKLFF.

This CDR3 is CASSLDPGGGTEAFF. The CDR3 nucleotides read TGTGCCAGCAGCCTAGACCCAGGGGGAGGCACTGAAGCTTTCTTT. The V call is TRBV7-2, the J call TRBJ1-1; 7 nucleotides agree with TRBD1. The CDR3 spans 15 residues. V lost 5 bases to trimming and J lost 4 bases; unmatched junction nucleotides: 10. CDR1 SGHTA and CDR2 FQGNSA come from the germline V gene.

This chain uses TRBV5-4 with TRBJ2-1; 10 nucleotides match TRBD1. This CDR3 comprises 17 residues. From germline, CDR1 is SGHNT and CDR2 YYREEE (reference sequence). With V trimmed by 3 bases and J by 5 bases, 11 bases remained unmatched. The CDR3 sequence: CASSSRMLDRGNNEQFF. As DNA, the CDR3 is TGTGCCAGCAGCTCTCGAATGCTGGACAGGGGGAACAATGAGCAGTTCTTC.

The genes are TRBV7-2 and TRBJ1-5; 7 nucleotides line up with TRBD1. The CDR3 totals 12 residues. Germline V gene sequence: CDR1 SGHTA, CDR2 FQGNSA. Germline trimming cut 4 bases from V and 7 bases from J; bases unmatched to any gene: 1. As DNA, the CDR3 is TGTGCCAGCAGCTCGACAGGGCAGCCCCAGCATTTT. Its translation is CASSSTGQPQHF.

Concerning this clone itself: Within the sample, other DNA sequences also encode this same CDR3. The chain has TRBV29-1 and TRBJ1-1, with TRBD1 identical over 7 bases. The germline CDR1 and CDR2 sequences are SQVTM and ANQGSEA. V was clipped by 6 bases and J by 4 bases; unmatched bases: 5. CDR3 length equals 12 residues. The CDR3 loop is CSVNRGGTEAFF. The CDR3 DNA reads TGCAGCGTCAACAGGGGTGGCACTGAAGCTTTCTTT.

The sample holds one count of this clone. The rearrangement joins TRBV9 to TRBJ2-7, with 10 bases lining up with TRBD1. The CDR3 has 15 amino acids. Looked up from germline, CDR1 is SGDLS and CDR2 is YYNGEE. The V gene end was trimmed by 3 bases and the J gene end by 3 bases; junction bases not matched to a gene: 6. The CDR3 nucleotides read TGTGCCAGCAGCGGGGCCGGGACAGGGGTCTACGAGCAGTACTTC. Protein sequence: CASSGAGTGVYEQYF.

The rearrangement links TRBV20-1 to TRBJ2-7; the D is unclear. CDR3 length: 10 residues. Trimming removed 3 bases from V and 5 bases from J, with 5 bases in between. CDR1 is DFQATT, CDR2 SNEGSKA, per germline (reference sequence). The CDR3, as DNA: TGCAGTGCTAGTCTCCACGAGCAGTACTTC. It is translated as CSASLHEQYF.